Listed below are T cell receptor beta chains from one sample, sequenced in a study of T-cell reconstitution after alpha-beta-depleted transplantation in children. TCRdb re-called the PCR reads through MiXCR, storing one row per CDR3 protein. The sample lists about 870,000 distinct CDR3 sequences; around 17% were seen once. The sequenced sample was PBMCs, mostly from graft donor cells, obtained 360 days after TCRalphabeta/CD19-depleted stem cell transplant. Every receptor here comes from a male patient aged 10 to 17 who had a stem cell transplant for acute lymphoblastic leukemia, so the T cells may come from the graft donor. Both conserved end residues are part of each CDR3. D genes are given only for firm matches. Size values are once, few and many counts, or a class for expanded clones, and some rows have none.

clone_size: many
d_call: -
j_call: TRBJ2-3
v_call: TRBV9
cdr3_nt: TGTGCCAGCAGCGTAGGGGGGTGGTTGCCCACCACAGATACGCAGTATTTT
cdr3_aa: CASSVGGWLPTTDTQYF

clone_size: few
d_call: -
j_call: TRBJ2-5
v_call: TRBV7-9
cdr3_nt: TGTGCCAGCAGCTTAGCGCGGTCGCTAGCCGGCCAAGAGACCCAGTACTTC
cdr3_aa: CASSLARSLAGQETQYF

clone_size: few
d_call: TRBD2
j_call: TRBJ2-7
v_call: TRBV12-3/TRBV12-4
cdr3_nt: TGTGCCAGCACCCATTTATCCGGGAGGCCGAACTCCTACGAGCAGTACTTC
cdr3_aa: CASTHLSGRPNSYEQYF

clone_size: few
d_call: -
j_call: TRBJ2-3
v_call: TRBV4-1
cdr3_nt: TGCGCCAGCAGGGAGCTCCGGAGTAAGGCGGGCACAGATACGCAGTATTTT
cdr3_aa: CASRELRSKAGTDTQYF

clone_size: many
d_call: -
j_call: TRBJ2-2
v_call: TRBV24-1
cdr3_nt: TGTGCCACCAGTGACAGACAGGAGGTTAACACCGGGGAGCTGTTTTTT
cdr3_aa: CATSDRQEVNTGELFF

clone_size: few
d_call: TRBD1
j_call: TRBJ1-2
v_call: TRBV6-5
cdr3_nt: TGTGCCAGCAGTGTACTACAGGGGACTAACTATGGCTACACCTTC
cdr3_aa: CASSVLQGTNYGYTF

clone_size: few
d_call: -
j_call: TRBJ2-1
v_call: TRBV28
cdr3_nt: TGTGCCAGCAGTTTTTTCCCCCCGCGGGAGCAGTTCTTC
cdr3_aa: CASSFFPPREQFF

clone_size: -
d_call: -
j_call: TRBJ2-1
v_call: TRBV18
cdr3_nt: TGTGCCAGCTCACGAGGGGAAAGGCAGTTCTTC
cdr3_aa: CASSRGERQFF

clone_size: -
d_call: TRBD1
j_call: TRBJ2-2
v_call: TRBV24-1
cdr3_nt: TGTGCCACCGCCGGGACAGGGGACCCCGGGGAGCTGTTTTTT
cdr3_aa: CATAGTGDPGELFF

clone_size: few
d_call: TRBD1
j_call: TRBJ2-2
v_call: TRBV7-9
cdr3_nt: TGTGCCAGCAGCAAATGGACAGGGGCCGGGGAGCTGTTTTTT
cdr3_aa: CASSKWTGAGELFF

clone_size: -
d_call: TRBD2
j_call: TRBJ2-3
v_call: TRBV5-1
cdr3_nt: TGCGCCAGCAGCATAGCGGGAGATACGCAGTATTTT
cdr3_aa: CASSIAGDTQYF

clone_size: -
d_call: -
j_call: TRBJ2-3
v_call: TRBV4-2
cdr3_nt: TGTGCCAGCAGCCAAGGCCGGTCTAGCGTTCCTACGCAGTATTTT
cdr3_aa: CASSQGRSSVPTQYF

clone_size: -
d_call: -
j_call: TRBJ2-3
v_call: TRBV20-1
cdr3_nt: TGCAGTGCTAGACGTAGCGGAAGACGGGGAGATACGCAGTATTTT
cdr3_aa: CSARRSGRRGDTQYF

clone_size: -
d_call: TRBD2
j_call: TRBJ2-2
v_call: TRBV13
cdr3_nt: TGTGCCAGCAGCCACGGACTAGCGGAAGAGAACACCGGGGAGCTGTTTTTT
cdr3_aa: CASSHGLAEENTGELFF

clone_size: -
d_call: TRBD2
j_call: TRBJ2-1
v_call: TRBV19
cdr3_nt: TGTGCCAGTAGTCCTCCTAGCGGATTCTACAATGAGCAGTTCTTC
cdr3_aa: CASSPPSGFYNEQFF

clone_size: -
d_call: TRBD1
j_call: TRBJ1-1
v_call: TRBV5-1
cdr3_nt: TGCGCCAGCAGCTTGGGGTCGATTGGGGACAGGAAGAACACTGAAGCTTTCTTT
cdr3_aa: CASSLGSIGDRKNTEAFF